This TCR beta chain was obtained from a study of blood T cell repertoires in COVID-19. As originally analysed: The assay estimated nucleated cells by amplifying reference gene primers. TCRdb's copy holds only in-frame clones and misses some; the assay was immunoSEQ multiplex PCR. Clone size and the V and J calls come from that table; the DNA yielded D and trimming. This table has 200,000 to 250,000 clones, 75% to 90% appearing once. The study recruited exposed participants who had met a COVID-19 case within 2 weeks before entry. This TCR derives from a woman in her thirties who had been exposed to COVID-19. Sequencing used PBMCs or T cells enriched from blood (not recorded which).

CDR3 protein: CASSYSSLTTDTQYF. Here the CDR3 DNA reads TGTGCCAGCAGTTACTCGAGCCTAACCACAGATACGCAGTATTTT. The chain combines TRBV6-5 with TRBJ2-3; D remains ambiguous. The CDR3 has 15 amino acids. Germline V lookup: CDR1 MNHEY, CDR2 SVGAGI. V was pared by 0 bases and J by 2 bases, with 9 bases between.